These 13 T cell receptor beta chains share one sample of origin, sequenced in a study of early T cells in non-severe SARS-CoV-2 infection. TCRdb re-called the 5' RACE reads with MiXCR, one entry per CDR3 protein. The sample holds approximately 90,000 distinct CDR3 sequences, roughly 9.6% seen once. Sequencing was performed on whole blood, taken at baseline. The receptors originated from an adult who was a healthcare worker with PCR-confirmed SARS-CoV-2 infection or an uninfected control (not recorded which).

The genes are TRBV30 and TRBJ2-2, with D perhaps being TRBD1 or TRBD2 (5 bases each). V lost 7 bases and J lost 6, with 18 bases in between. The CDR3 spans 14 residues. The germline V gene has CDR1 GTSNPN and CDR2 SVGIG (reference sequence). The CDR3 reads CASKGDPYSGELFF. CDR3 sequence (DNA): TGTGCCTCAAAAGGGGACCCCTACTCCGGGGAGCTGTTTTTT.

This clonotype was found a few times. The V gene is TRBV4-3, the J gene TRBJ2-1; the D gene could be TRBD1 or TRBD2 (5 bases each). From germline, CDR1 is LGHNA and CDR2 YSLEER. V was shortened by 3 bases and J by 5 bases, with 8 bases between the two germline ends. This CDR3 is built from 13 residues. CDR3 amino acids: CASSQGRNNEQFF. The DNA for the CDR3 is TGCGCCAGCAGCCAGGGACGAAACAATGAGCAGTTCTTC.

A few counts support this clonotype. This chain connects TRBV6-6 to TRBJ2-2; TRBD2 aligns across 9 bases. CDR3 size: 16 residues. Unmatched junction bases numbered 11, after V lost 6 bases and J lost 6 bases. Germline V gives CDR1 MNHNY, CDR2 SVGAGI (reference sequence). CDR3 amino acids: CASSDTGTSSSGELFF. The DNA for the CDR3 is TGTGCCAGCAGCGATACCGGGACTAGCTCCTCCGGGGAGCTGTTTTTT.

The chain links TRBV7-9 to TRBJ2-7; D gene unclear. Looked up from germline, CDR1 is SEHNR and CDR2 is FQNEAQ (reference sequence). The CDR3 has 13 amino acids. Trimming took 0 bases from V and 4 from J, leaving 7 bases between them. The DNA of the CDR3 is TGTGCCAGCAGCTTAGCGCGAAGGTACGAGCAGTACTTC. Protein sequence: CASSLARRYEQYF.

This clonotype has only a few counts. This chain links TRBV20-1 with TRBJ2-7; 12 bases fit TRBD2. The CDR3 totals 15 residues. Germline V gene sequence: CDR1 DFQATT, CDR2 SNEGSKA (reference sequence). Germline trimming cut 2 bases from V and 3 bases from J; bases unmatched to any gene: 5. The CDR3 spells CSARNPTSGSYEQYF. The CDR3 nucleotides are TGCAGTGCTAGAAACCCGACTAGCGGGAGCTACGAGCAGTACTTC.

This clonotype was found a few times. J is TRBJ2-2 and V is TRBV20-1, with unresolved D. The germline V gene has CDR1 DFQATT and CDR2 SNEGSKA (reference sequence). V dropped 3 bases and J dropped 1 base, with 15 bases sitting between them. The CDR3 is 16 amino acids. In nucleotides, the CDR3 is TGCAGTGCTAGGAAAAGAGGCGGATTGAACACCGGGGAGCTGTTTTTT. Protein: CSARKRGGLNTGELFF.

This clonotype was counted only a few times. The rearrangement links TRBV4-2 to TRBJ2-3; 7 bases line up with TRBD2. The CDR3 length is 17 residues. CDR1 and CDR2 (germline): LGHNA, YNFKEQ. The J segment lost 2 bases and the V segment lost 0 bases, leaving 8 bases of the junction unmatched. The CDR3 region has the DNA TGTGCCAGCAGCCAAGAATCCGGGACTACGTACACAGATACGCAGTATTTT. Amino acids: CASSQESGTTYTDTQYF.

This clonotype was detected many times. The V gene is TRBV20-1, the J gene TRBJ2-3, with a tentative D call TRBD2 (5 bases). Per the germline V gene, CDR1 is DFQATT and CDR2 is SNEGSKA (reference sequence). The CDR3 extends over 15 amino acids. The CDR3: CTPPEDGPSTDTQYF. The DNA for the CDR3 is TGCACTCCCCCGGAGGATGGACCTAGCACAGATACGCAGTATTTT.

The table lists this clonotype with many counts. The V gene is TRBV7-9, the J gene TRBJ2-3; D unresolved. The V and J ends lost 6 bases and 5 bases respectively, with 9 bases between them. The CDR3 runs to 12 residues. Germline-derived CDR1 and CDR2 are SEHNR and FQNEAQ (reference sequence). As DNA, the CDR3 is TGTGCCAGCAGGCTAGGTGTAGATACGCAGTATTTT. Protein product: CASRLGVDTQYF.

This clonotype was seen only a few times. The V call is TRBV27, the J call TRBJ2-7; D unclear. The CDR3 spans 11 residues. Germline CDR1 and CDR2: MNHEY and SMNVEV (reference sequence). Trimming pared 8 bases from V and 2 bases from J, leaving 7 bases between. The CDR3 spells CASGDPYEQYF. CDR3 bases: TGTGCCAGCGGAGACCCCTACGAGCAGTACTTC.

This clonotype was picked up many times. The rearrangement joins TRBV25-1 to TRBJ2-7, with 9 bases identical to TRBD2. From germline, CDR1 is MGHDK and CDR2 SYGVNS. The CDR3 is 15 amino acids. The ends lost 4 bases at V and 2 bases at J; junction bases unmatched: 6. The CDR3 is CASSGWERGAYEQYF. The CDR3 bases are TGTGCCAGCAGTGGGTGGGAGCGGGGGGCCTACGAGCAGTACTTC.

This clonotype appeared a few times. V usage is TRBV3-1 and J usage is TRBJ2-1, with 14 bases aligning to TRBD2. Trimming cost V 2 bases and J 7 bases; bases outside gene matches: 7. The CDR3 loop spans 17 amino acids. From germline, CDR1 is LGHDT and CDR2 YNNKEL (reference sequence). The CDR3 here is CASSQQPGLAGENEQFF. CDR3 DNA sequence: TGTGCCAGCAGCCAACAACCGGGACTAGCGGGGGAAAATGAGCAGTTCTTC.

This clonotype has only a few counts. The chain links TRBV21-1 to TRBJ2-2; the table gives TRBD2 as D, unverified against the DNA. TRBV21-1 is noted as a pseudogene. The CDR3 extends over 19 amino acids. The CDR3 sequence is CASRRRSREAGANTGELFF. CDR3 DNA: TGTGCCAGCAGGAGAAGGTCGAGGGAAGCGGGGGCGAACACCGGGGAGCTGTTTTTT.